This TCR beta chain came from a study of T-cell memory formation after mild COVID-19. Overall study context: Most TCR clusters belonged to a single donor. Study-wide results and limits: Cross-reactive memory seemingly joined, as some responding clones were found in pre-infection memory. The study found balanced CD4/CD8 in clones contracting day 15 to 85 and a CD4+ lean in later expanders.

Points on this clonotype: Antigen specificity is unknown.

Germline CDR1 reads MNHEY; CDR2 reads SVGAGI. V was cut by 8 bases and J by 5 bases, with 22 bases left in between. The CDR3 is 15 amino acids. Constant-segment primers served in 5'RACE that generated TCR alpha and TCR beta cDNA libraries bearing sample barcodes and UMIs. TCRdb redid the calling of the 5' RACE reads with MiXCR, one entry per CDR3 protein. This table holds 350,000 to 550,000 distinct CDR3 sequences, roughly 18% found once. Sequencing was performed on PBMCs or a T cell subset sorted from them (not recorded which). The J gene is TRBJ2-7, the V gene TRBV6-5, with D possibly matching TRBD2 (5 bases). The origin of this receptor is a man younger than 30 who had mild COVID-19 (a few samples of this study predate the infection). Cell type and time point are not known. CDR3 protein: CASGVRTRSLDEQYF. In DNA form, the CDR3 reads TGTGCCAGCGGGGTCCGGACTCGTAGTTTGGACGAGCAGTACTTC.